The 10 T cell receptor beta chains presented below share a single source sample, sequenced in a study of cytomegalovirus exposure and HLA in healthy donors (dated by TCRdb to 2015 to 2018). Libraries were constructed by the immunoSEQ multiplex PCR assay. For the multiplex PCR, a mixture combining 60 forward primers for TCR Vbeta segments and 13 reverse primers for TCR Jbeta segments was used. This immuneACCESS table, as held by TCRdb, lists in-frame sequences with V and J called but not all clones. Of the missing ones, under half trace to an unresolved V gene in checked studies; the others have no known cause. The sample contains over 150,000 clones, about 72% of them found a single time. Of the sample, about 4% falls within the top ten clones. Sequenced sample: PBMCs. The receptor source for this set is a man aged 25 to 40 in good health and CMV-seropositive.

This clone turned up a few times. The chain couples TRBV7-2 to TRBJ2-1, with 9 bases aligning to TRBD1. J lost 7 bases, V lost 7 bases, and 8 bases had no gene match. Germline V gene lookup returns CDR1 SGHTA and CDR2 FQGNSA. The CDR3 is 14 residues long. Written as DNA, the CDR3 is TGTGCCAGCAACCTACAGGGGGCGATAAATGAGCAGTTCTTC. This sequence encodes CASNLQGAINEQFF. Supplemented by reference TRBV7-2 and TRBJ2-1, the full variable domain reads GAGVSQSPSNKVTEKGKDVELRCDPISGHTALYWYRQSLGQGLEFLIYFQGNSAPDKSGLPSDRFSAERTGGSVSTLTIQRTQQEDSAVYLCASNLQGAINEQFFGPGTRLTVL.

This chain uses TRBV5-3 with TRBJ1-2, with 8 bases that match TRBD1. TRBV5-3 is noted as an ORF with a role that remains uncertain. This CDR3 contains 14 residues. Germline trimming cut 3 bases from V and 4 bases from J; bases unmatched to any gene: 5. The CDR3 is CARSWTGIGYGYTF. The CDR3 bases are TGTGCCAGAAGCTGGACAGGGATTGGCTATGGCTACACCTTC.

The chain joins TRBV5-1 to TRBJ2-5; D might be TRBD2 (6 bases). Trimming took 4 bases from V and 5 from J, leaving 15 bases between them. The germline gives CDR1 SGHRS, CDR2 YFSETQ. There are 14 residues in the CDR3. CDR3 nucleotides: TGCGCCAGCAGCACCGGGGGTAGCGATGAGACCCAGTACTTC. Amino acids: CASSTGGSDETQYF.

The V and J genes are TRBV7-8 and TRBJ1-2; D unclear. Per germline, CDR1 SGHVS and CDR2 FQNEAQ. V was cut by 4 bases and J by 5 bases, with 11 bases left in between. This CDR3 is 13 amino acids long. Here the CDR3 DNA reads TGTGCCAGCAGCTCTAGACTTGATTATGGCTACACCTTC. Protein: CASSSRLDYGYTF.

This chain uses TRBV2 with TRBJ1-5; 9 bases agree with TRBD1. The germline V gene encodes CDR1 SNHLY and CDR2 FYNNEI. Trimming removed 5 bases from V and 5 bases from J; junction bases left unmatched: 4. The CDR3 spans 14 residues. In DNA form, the CDR3 reads TGTGCCAGCAGTCCACAGGGGGCTTATCAGCCCCAGCATTTT. The encoded protein is CASSPQGAYQPQHF.

The chain couples TRBV5-4 to TRBJ2-2, with 15 positions matching TRBD2. The CDR3 length is 19 residues. J lost 2 bases, V lost 0 bases, and 5 bases had no gene match. The germline V gene encodes CDR1 SGHNT and CDR2 YYREEE (reference sequence). CDR3 nucleotides: TGTGCCAGCAGCTTGGCTAGGACTAGCGGGGGGGATAACACCGGGGAGCTGTTTTTT. Protein: CASSLARTSGGDNTGELFF.

J is TRBJ1-2 and V is TRBV6-1; possible D gene TRBD1, 6 bases. This CDR3 region has 16 residues. Germline V gene lookup returns CDR1 MNHNS and CDR2 SASEGT. Trimming cost V 2 bases and J 3 bases, with 16 bases left between them. CDR3 nucleotide sequence: TGTGCCAGCAGTGAATGGTACCGGGGGGCGGACTATGGCTACACCTTC. Its protein is CASSEWYRGADYGYTF.

The rearrangement joins TRBV15 to TRBJ1-2; 7 bases align to TRBD1. Per the germline V gene, CDR1 is LNHNV and CDR2 is YYDKDF (reference sequence). The V and J ends lost 0 bases and 3 bases, in that order; junction bases with no gene match: 10. This CDR3 has 17 amino acids. CDR3 in amino acids: CATSRDLATGRHYGYTF. The CDR3, as DNA: TGTGCCACCAGCAGAGATTTAGCGACAGGGAGGCACTATGGCTACACCTTC.

The chain carries TRBV15 and TRBJ1-3; D uncertain. The germline V and J ends were trimmed by 0 bases and 2 bases, with 8 bases remaining between them. Per the germline V gene, CDR1 is LNHNV and CDR2 is YYDKDF (reference sequence). This CDR3 contains 15 residues. The CDR3 loop is CATSRDRGAGNTIYF. In nucleotides, the CDR3 is TGTGCCACCAGCAGAGATCGGGGTGCTGGAAACACCATATATTTT.

This chain connects TRBV4-1 to TRBJ2-3, with a possible D match to TRBD2 (6 bases). The germline V gene has CDR1 MGHRA and CDR2 YSYEKL. Trimming stripped 4 bases from V and 2 bases from J, with 13 bases between. The CDR3 spans 15 residues. The CDR3 coding sequence is TGCGCCAGCAGCCCGGTGGGGGGTTTCACAGATACGCAGTATTTT. This codes for CASSPVGGFTDTQYF.